This T cell receptor beta chain was recorded in a study of blood T cell repertoires in COVID-19. Study-wide context: The United States, Italy and Spain provided the acute and convalescent COVID-19 samples. T cells, B-cell-depleted T cells, or PBMCs provided the cDNA or gDNA that served as material.

Authors' data handling: The assay estimated nucleated cells by amplifying reference gene primers. Assay: immunoSEQ multiplex PCR; the TCRdb copy retains only in-frame clones and omits some. V and J calls and clone size follow that table, whereas D and trimming were derived from the DNA. The repertoire holds 170,000 or so clones, with around 82% as singletons. From germline, CDR1 is SGHVS and CDR2 FQNEAQ. The CDR3 is 13 residues long. The V end lost 3 bases, the J end lost 2 bases, and 7 bases lay between the germline ends. Sequencing was done on a sample of peripheral blood. The receptor was isolated from a man between 18 and 29 years old with active or convalescent COVID-19. The gene calls are TRBV7-8 and TRBJ1-2; D gene unclear. For the CDR3, the DNA is TGTGCCAGCAGCTTGGAGGTCAACTATGGCTACACCTTC. Amino acids: CASSLEVNYGYTF.